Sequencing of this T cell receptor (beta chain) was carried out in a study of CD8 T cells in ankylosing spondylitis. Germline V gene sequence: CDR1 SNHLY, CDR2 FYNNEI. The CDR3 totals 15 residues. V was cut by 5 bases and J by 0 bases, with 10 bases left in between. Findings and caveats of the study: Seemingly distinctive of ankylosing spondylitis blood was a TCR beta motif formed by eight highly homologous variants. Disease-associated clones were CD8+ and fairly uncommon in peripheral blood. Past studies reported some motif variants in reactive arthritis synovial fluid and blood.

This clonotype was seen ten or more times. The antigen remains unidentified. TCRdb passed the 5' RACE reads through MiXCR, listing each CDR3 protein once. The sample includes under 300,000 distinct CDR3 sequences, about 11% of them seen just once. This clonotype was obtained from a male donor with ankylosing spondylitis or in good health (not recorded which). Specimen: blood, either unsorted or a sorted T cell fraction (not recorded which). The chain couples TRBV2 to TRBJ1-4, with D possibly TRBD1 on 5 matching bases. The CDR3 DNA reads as TGTGCCAGCAGTCTCCGGGACGCAACTAATGAAAAACTGTTTTTT. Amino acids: CASSLRDATNEKLFF.